This T cell receptor (beta chain) was sequenced during a study of control samples from healthy donors and cancer patients (dated by TCRdb to 2019 to 2021). The cysteine opens and the phenylalanine closes a CDR3 of 13 amino acids. The DNA shown is the 39-base CDR3, in frame from base 1. Taken from the germline V gene, the CDR1 and CDR2 loops are SGHNT and YENEEA. V gives up 4 bases and J gives up 7 bases, and the segment between their germline ends measures 8 bases. For this clone: The antigen it binds to is not known. The record has no base qualities; no much larger clone is one base away.

The library was built by means of the immunoSEQ multiplex PCR assay. Imported from immuneACCESS, the table was reduced by TCRdb to in-frame sequences with V and J called. These copies leave out some clones; in studies compared against another copy, an unresolved V gene accounts for under half, and the cause of the remainder is not known. This sample has around 130,000 clones in its table, and about 87% of those were observed once. Clones ranked in the top ten supply roughly an eighth of the sample. The source is a man aged 30-40 years in good health. This chain is built from TRBV11-3 and TRBJ1-6; TRBD1 is possibly the D segment (6 matching bases). The sequenced sample was blood. CDR3 region: CASSSTGNSPLHF. The bases are TGTGCCAGCAGCTCCACAGGGAATTCACCCCTCCACTTT.